These 30 T cell receptor beta chains were sequenced from one sample in a study of blood T cell repertoires in COVID-19. Method: immunoSEQ multiplex PCR; TCRdb's copy keeps in-frame clones and lacks some. The data show 350,000 or so clones, roughly 89% seen once. The source material was peripheral blood. Every receptor here comes from a woman aged 60-75 years with COVID-19, enrolled during active disease.

The chain is built from TRBV5-1 and TRBJ2-7; 11 nucleotides agree with TRBD1. The V gene's germline CDR1 is SGHRS and CDR2 YFSETQ. Trimming took 4 bases from V and 1 from J; bases not matched to a gene: 7. CDR3 size: 16 residues. The CDR3 region is CASSGRDRGFSYEQYF. The CDR3 region has the DNA TGCGCCAGCAGCGGCCGGGACAGGGGGTTTTCCTACGAGCAGTACTTC.

This clone was seen just once. The chain recombines TRBV6-5 with TRBJ2-5, with 12 nucleotides matching TRBD2. This CDR3 region has 16 residues. J was trimmed by 4 bases and V by 0 bases; bases with no gene match: 3. The germline gives CDR1 MNHEY, CDR2 SVGAGI. The CDR3 reads CASSYSTSGGRETQYF. The CDR3 bases are TGTGCCAGCAGTTACTCGACTAGCGGGGGAAGAGAGACCCAGTACTTC.

V is TRBV28 and J is TRBJ1-1; the D is unclear. The CDR3 sequence is 14 residues long. With 6 bases removed from V and 3 bases from J, the gap between germline ends came to 14 bases. CDR1 and CDR2 (germline): MDHEN, SYDVKM. The CDR3 region is CASSPLRSDTEAFF. The DNA of the CDR3 is TGTGCCAGCAGCCCCCTGAGGAGTGACACTGAAGCTTTCTTT. Full variable domain (outside the CDR3, taken from reference TRBV28 and TRBJ1-1): DVKVTQSSRYLVKRTGEKVFLECVQDMDHENMFWYRQDPGLGLRLIYFSYDVKMKEKGDIPEGYSVSREKKERFSLILESASTNQTSMYLCASSPLRSDTEAFFGQGTRLTVV.

The rearrangement links TRBV2 to TRBJ1-1; D might be TRBD1 (5 bases). V lost 9 bases and J lost 0, with 14 bases in between. The CDR3 spans 14 residues. Germline V gene sequence: CDR1 SNHLY, CDR2 FYNNEI. Here the CDR3 DNA reads TGTGCCAGTTCACTGGGGCCTCTGAACACTGAAGCTTTCTTT. It translates to CASSLGPLNTEAFF.

This clone has a handful of counts. This chain uses TRBV6-6 with TRBJ1-2; 9 nucleotides align to TRBD1. CDR1 and CDR2 (germline): MNHNY, SVGAGI (reference sequence). The CDR3 contains 16 residues. The trim removed 4 bases at V and 4 bases at J, leaving 10 bases unmatched. Here the CDR3 reads CASSLSGLGQGYGYTF. CDR3 coding DNA: TGTGCCAGCAGTTTATCCGGGCTGGGACAGGGCTATGGCTACACCTTC.

This clone was observed at least ten times. The chain couples TRBV4-1 to TRBJ1-1; no clear D gene. CDR3 size: 13 residues. Looked up from germline, CDR1 is MGHRA and CDR2 is YSYEKL. The V gene lost 2 bases and the J gene lost 7 bases, with 11 bases spanning the gap. The CDR3 loop reads CASSQSDGLEAFF. CDR3 bases: TGCGCCAGCAGCCAAAGCGACGGACTTGAAGCTTTCTTT.

V gene TRBV12-3 or TRBV12-4 combines with J gene TRBJ2-5; the D gene is possibly TRBD1 (5 bases). Trimming took 1 base from V and 5 from J, leaving 8 bases between them. The CDR3 loop spans 13 amino acids. In nucleotides, the CDR3 is TGTGCCAGCAGTTTAGGCAGGGTTGAGACCCAGTACTTC. It codes for CASSLGRVETQYF.

The chain combines TRBV9 with TRBJ2-2; 9 nucleotides line up with TRBD1. Germline trimming cut 2 bases from V and 4 bases from J; bases unmatched to any gene: 12. The V gene's germline CDR1 is SGDLS and CDR2 YYNGEE. This CDR3 region has 18 residues. CDR3 sequence reads: CASSVLGYRGPSTGELFF. In nucleotides, the CDR3 is TGTGCCAGCAGCGTTCTGGGCTACAGGGGGCCGTCCACCGGGGAGCTGTTTTTT.

This chain uses TRBV19 with TRBJ2-7, with TRBD2 matching 13 bases. The CDR3 contains 18 residues. Germline V gene lookup returns CDR1 LNHDA and CDR2 SQIVND (reference sequence). Trimming cost V 5 bases and J 4 bases; bases outside gene matches: 14. CDR3 protein: CASSFAIIGLAGDYEQYF. The CDR3 nucleotides are TGTGCCAGTAGTTTCGCAATTATCGGACTAGCGGGGGATTACGAGCAGTACTTC.

CDR3 in DNA: TGTGCCAGCAGCTCGGGGGGGAGGAAACTGTTTTTT. Translating gives CASSSGGRKLFF. The chain joins TRBV7-9 to TRBJ1-4; possibly TRBD1 for D (5 bases). V dropped 4 bases and J dropped 11 bases, with 11 bases sitting between them. This CDR3 has 12 amino acids. Germline V gene sequence: CDR1 SEHNR, CDR2 FQNEAQ (reference sequence).

The J gene is TRBJ2-4, the V gene TRBV6-6; TRBD2 agrees at 7 bases. Germline CDR1 and CDR2: MNHNY and SVGAGI (reference sequence). The V and J ends lost 2 bases and 7 bases, in that order; junction bases with no gene match: 8. There are 15 residues in the CDR3. CDR3 in amino acids: CASSYVWGGFNIQYF. CDR3 DNA: TGTGCCAGCAGTTACGTTTGGGGGGGTTTCAACATTCAGTACTTC.

The chain employs TRBV10-1 and TRBJ1-1, with 7 bases fitting TRBD1. The CDR3 runs 14 residues. Germline-derived CDR1 and CDR2 are WNHNN and SYGVQD (reference sequence). V lost 0 bases and J lost 5; bases outside the gene matches: 3. CDR3 protein: CASSESQGVTEAFF. CDR3 sequence (DNA): TGCGCCAGCAGTGAGTCTCAGGGGGTAACTGAAGCTTTCTTT.

This chain uses TRBV2 with TRBJ2-5; TRBD2 matches at 8 bases. CDR1 is SNHLY and CDR2 is FYNNEI in the germline V gene. Trimming removed 6 bases from V and 5 bases from J; junction bases left unmatched: 11. The CDR3 contains 15 residues. CDR3 coding DNA: TGTGCCAGCAGCCCCGGCCGGGGGGGGCGGGAGACCCAGTACTTC. As protein: CASSPGRGGRETQYF.

The rearrangement joins TRBV5-5 to TRBJ1-5; no firm D call. The V end was cut by 0 bases, the J end by 3 bases, with 7 bases between. CDR1 is SGHKS, CDR2 YYEKEE, per germline (reference sequence). The CDR3 runs 14 residues. In DNA, the CDR3 is TGTGCCAGCAGCTTGGGCAGTTACAATCAGCCCCAGCATTTT. This sequence encodes CASSLGSYNQPQHF.

The chain carries TRBV7-3 and TRBJ2-5; D perhaps matches TRBD1 (6 bases). V was cut by 3 bases and J by 3 bases, with 8 bases left in between. Germline V gene data show CDR1 as SGHTA and CDR2 as FQGTGA. The CDR3 has 13 residues. This CDR3 is CASSLKGEETQYF. The DNA for the CDR3 is TGTGCCAGCAGCTTGAAGGGGGAAGAGACCCAGTACTTC. Variable domain in full (rest from reference TRBV7-3 and TRBJ2-5): GAGVSQTPSNKVTEKGKYVELRCDPISGHTALYWYRQSLGQGPEFLIYFQGTGAADDSGLPNDRFFAVRPEGSVSTLKIQRTERGDSAVYLCASSLKGEETQYFGPGTRLLVL.

This clone has a handful of counts. The CDR3 sequence is CASSAWTGVGEQYF. The CDR3 nucleotides are TGTGCCAGCAGCGCATGGACAGGGGTTGGTGAGCAGTACTTC. This chain joins TRBV5-4 and TRBJ2-7, with 9 bases lining up with TRBD1. This CDR3 has 14 residues. Germline V gene lookup returns CDR1 SGHNT and CDR2 YYREEE (reference sequence). The ends lost 4 bases at V and 7 bases at J; junction bases unmatched: 9.

This chain links TRBV5-6 with TRBJ1-2, with D possibly being TRBD1 (5 bases). CDR3 length equals 14 residues. CDR1 is SGHDT and CDR2 is YYEEEE in the germline V gene. Trimming cost V 2 bases and J 7 bases, with 15 bases left between them. The CDR3 is CASSFLGGVAGYTF. The CDR3 DNA reads as TGTGCCAGCAGCTTTCTAGGAGGGGTCGCTGGCTACACCTTC.

This sequence joins TRBV18 and TRBJ1-4; TRBD1 matches at 9 bases. CDR1 is KGHSH and CDR2 is LQKENI in the germline V gene. The V gene end was trimmed by 3 bases and the J gene end by 8 bases; junction bases not matched to a gene: 13. This CDR3 spans 17 amino acids. The CDR3 DNA reads as TGTGCCAGCTCACCTACTGCCCAGAGGACAGGGGACGAAAAACTGTTTTTT. It is translated as CASSPTAQRTGDEKLFF.

The chain combines TRBV2 with TRBJ2-5; possible D gene TRBD2, 6 bases. Between the trimmed V and J ends, which lost 2 bases and 4 bases, there was a span of 23 bases. CDR1 is SNHLY and CDR2 is FYNNEI in the germline V gene. The CDR3 is 18 amino acids. The CDR3 reads CASSESNAPAGFGETQYF. The CDR3, as DNA: TGTGCCAGCAGTGAATCCAACGCCCCGGCGGGATTTGGAGAGACCCAGTACTTC. Filled out from reference TRBV2 and TRBJ2-5, the complete variable domain reads EPEVTQTPSHQVTQMGQEVILRCVPISNHLYFYWYRQILGQKVEFLVSFYNNEISEKSEIFDDQFSVERPDGSNFTLKIRSTKLEDSAMYFCASSESNAPAGFGETQYFGPGTRLLVL.

This chain uses TRBV28 with TRBJ1-4; tentative D call: TRBD1 (5 bases). From germline, CDR1 is MDHEN and CDR2 SYDVKM. The length of the CDR3 is 14 residues. V lost 7 bases, J lost 6 bases, and 15 bases lay in between. CDR3 sequence reads: CASKDAGSYEKLFF. The CDR3, as DNA: TGTGCCAGCAAAGATGCAGGGTCCTATGAAAAACTGTTTTTT.

The chain employs TRBV4-2 and TRBJ2-7; 8 bases align to TRBD2. V lost 4 bases and J lost 2; bases outside the gene matches: 16. This CDR3 has 18 amino acids. Per the germline V gene, CDR1 is LGHNA and CDR2 is YNFKEQ. Here the CDR3 reads CASSRMVLSGEKAYEQYF. CDR3 DNA: TGTGCCAGCAGCCGAATGGTCCTTAGCGGGGAAAAGGCCTACGAGCAGTACTTC.

In nucleotides, the CDR3 is TGTGCCAGTCTTAGGGCCTTGACAGGGGGGCTAAACGGCTACACCTTC. Translation: CASLRALTGGLNGYTF. This chain connects TRBV28 to TRBJ1-2, with 9 bases aligning to TRBD1. CDR3 length equals 16 residues. From germline, CDR1 is MDHEN and CDR2 SYDVKM. The J segment lost 8 bases and the V segment lost 9 bases, leaving 19 bases of the junction unmatched.

J is TRBJ1-4 and V is TRBV14; D is possibly TRBD1 (6 bases). CDR3 length: 15 residues. The ends were cut back, 1 base at V and 8 bases at J, with 14 bases in the middle. Germline V lookup: CDR1 SGHDN, CDR2 FVKESK. Here the CDR3 DNA reads TGTGCCAGCAGCCAAGGGCAGGGGCGTCGGGAAAAACTGTTTTTT. Its translation: CASSQGQGRREKLFF.

The genes are TRBV3-1 (or the pseudogene TRBV3-2) and TRBJ2-3, with a weak D call TRBD2 (5 bases). The CDR3 consists of 14 residues. Germline V lookup: CDR1 LGHDT, CDR2 YNNKEL (reference sequence). V lost 4 bases, J lost 4 bases, and 12 bases lay in between. CDR3: CASSPTERADTQYF. CDR3 sequence (DNA): TGTGCCAGCAGCCCCACAGAGAGGGCAGATACGCAGTATTTT.

J is TRBJ2-7 and V is TRBV24-1, with TRBD1 as a possible D gene (5 bases). CDR3 length: 15 residues. Between the trimmed V and J ends, which lost 3 bases and 5 bases, there was a span of 16 bases. Germline CDR1 KGHDR, CDR2 SFDVKD. CDR3 sequence reads: CATSDPTVTTNEQYF. CDR3 DNA sequence: TGTGCCACCAGTGATCCGACAGTCACGACCAACGAGCAGTACTTC.

J is TRBJ1-1 and V is TRBV18; 9 bases match TRBD1. CDR1 is KGHSH and CDR2 is LQKENI in the germline V gene. This CDR3 comprises 14 residues. Unmatched junction bases numbered 2, after V lost 2 bases and J lost 4 bases. CDR3 in amino acids: CASSPGTGRTEAFF. The CDR3 DNA sequence: TGTGCCAGCTCACCAGGGACAGGGCGCACTGAAGCTTTCTTT.

This chain links TRBV9 with TRBJ1-4; 9 bases line up with TRBD1. The V gene end was trimmed by 4 bases and the J gene end by 11 bases; junction bases not matched to a gene: 12. CDR1 and CDR2 from the germline V gene are SGDLS and YYNGEE. The CDR3 has 15 residues. CDR3 sequence: CASSPMLGQGDKLFF. The CDR3 DNA reads as TGTGCCAGCAGCCCGATGTTGGGACAGGGTGACAAACTGTTTTTT.

The chain is built from TRBV19 and TRBJ2-1; TRBD2 matches at 11 bases. Losses at the gene ends were 6 bases for V and 6 bases for J; bases not matched to a gene: 7. The germline gives CDR1 LNHDA, CDR2 SQIVND (reference sequence). CDR3 size: 15 residues. This chain's CDR3 is CASSRLAGGFNEQFF. CDR3 sequence (DNA): TGTGCCAGTAGCAGGCTAGCGGGGGGATTCAATGAGCAGTTCTTC.

The chain joins TRBV5-4 to TRBJ1-1, with D possibly TRBD1 on 5 matching bases. Germline CDR1 reads SGHNT; CDR2 reads YYREEE (reference sequence). V lost 6 bases and J lost 1, with 19 bases in between. This CDR3 region has 16 residues. The CDR3 loop is CASTPGGERGNTEAFF. The CDR3, as DNA: TGTGCCAGCACCCCCGGGGGGGAAAGGGGGAACACTGAAGCTTTCTTT.

This chain links TRBV27 with TRBJ1-6, with D possibly TRBD1 on 6 matching bases. With 6 bases removed from V and 4 bases from J, the gap between germline ends came to 10 bases. Germline V gives CDR1 MNHEY, CDR2 SMNVEV (reference sequence). The CDR3 is 14 residues long. CDR3 protein: CASSVDRYNSPLHF. CDR3 bases: TGTGCCAGCAGCGTTGACAGGTATAATTCACCCCTCCACTTT.